Each of the 5 T cell receptor beta chains below was sequenced from the same sample in a study of blood T cells in healthy people across ages. A second PCR of roughly 7 to 11 cycles used a sample-barcoded 5' primer and a J-beta primer mix. Using its own MiXCR run on the 5' RACE reads, TCRdb lists one record per CDR3 protein. The sample lists some 710,000 distinct CDR3 sequences; 35% to 60% were seen once. Material: blood. The receptors here all came from an elderly man in good health.

The chain carries TRBV28 and TRBJ2-4; tentatively, D is TRBD1 or TRBD2 (6 bases each). Germline V CDR1 and CDR2: MDHEN, SYDVKM. The ends were cut back, 6 bases at V and 2 bases at J, with 14 bases in the middle. The CDR3 sequence is 15 residues long. CDR3 in amino acids: CASRPPGATKNIQYF. The CDR3 DNA reads TGTGCCAGCAGGCCACCGGGGGCAACCAAAAACATTCAGTACTTC. The full variable domain, its missing parts supplied by reference TRBV28 and TRBJ2-4, is DVKVTQSSRYLVKRTGEKVFLECVQDMDHENMFWYRQDPGLGLRLIYFSYDVKMKEKGDIPEGYSVSREKKERFSLILESASTNQTSMYLCASRPPGATKNIQYFGAGTRLSVL.

V and J are TRBV10-3 and TRBJ2-3, with 7 bases fitting TRBD1. The CDR3 is 15 amino acids. CDR1 ENHRY and CDR2 SYGVKD come from the germline V gene. Unmatched junction bases numbered 6, after V lost 5 bases and J lost 1 base. CDR3 coding DNA: TGTGCCATCAGTCCGACAGGGAGTGGCACAGATACGCAGTATTTT. Its protein is CAISPTGSGTDTQYF.

The rearrangement joins TRBV7-3 to TRBJ2-2; weak D call: TRBD2 (6 bases). V lost 0 bases and J lost 6, with 8 bases in between. Germline V lookup: CDR1 SGHTA, CDR2 FQGTGA. The CDR3 totals 14 residues. The CDR3 nucleotides read TGTGCCAGCAGCTTAACGGGGGGTCCCGGGGAGCTGTTTTTT. It translates to CASSLTGGPGELFF.

The chain combines TRBV29-1 with TRBJ2-2, with D maybe TRBD1 (6 bases). CDR1 and CDR2 (germline): SQVTM, ANQGSEA. The ends were cut back, 3 bases at V and 6 bases at J, with 14 bases in the middle. CDR3 length: 14 residues. The CDR3 DNA reads as TGCAGCGTTGATCTTTCAGGGGCAGCCGGGGAGCTGTTTTTT. Protein: CSVDLSGAAGELFF.

To note about this clonotype: A much more abundant neighbour one base away suggests this may be a read error. V is TRBV5-1 and J is TRBJ2-7; D ambiguous. The germline gives CDR1 SGHRS, CDR2 YFSETQ. Deletions cut 3 bases from V and 7 bases from J, with 14 bases between. The length of the CDR3 is 13 residues. The CDR3 nucleotides read TGCGCCAGCAGCTCTTCGGGTTGGCCTGAGCAGTACTTC. This sequence encodes CASSSSGWPEQYF. Using reference TRBV5-1 and TRBJ2-7 for the parts outside the CDR3, the full variable domain is KAGVTQTPRYLIKTRGQQVTLSCSPISGHRSVSWYQQTPGQGLQFLFEYFSETQRNKGNFPGRFSGRQFSNSRSEMNVSTLELGDSALYLCASSSSGWPEQYFGPGTRLTVT.